This T cell receptor beta chain was observed in a study of type 1 regulatory T cells. Overall study context: This in vitro CD4 product, T-allo10, is enriched for Tr1 cells and alloantigen-specific.

CDR3 length: 12 amino acids. The ends were cut back, 6 bases at V and 3 bases at J, with 9 bases in the middle. The graft donor-derived T-allo10 cells reportedly recognize host alloantigens, are anergic, and suppress alloantigen-specifically. Notes on this clonotype: Antigen: not known.

TCRdb redid the calling of the reads with MiXCR, one entry per CDR3 protein. The data hold 60,000 to 80,000 distinct CDR3 sequences, with around 57% observed a single time. The TCR comes from a human donor in good health. The chain has TRBV12-3 or TRBV12-4 and TRBJ2-7; unclear D gene. Sequencing was carried out using cultured T cells, either the whole culture or a sorted T cell fraction (not recorded which). As for subset: Tr1-enriched cell product generated in vitro against host alloantigens. The CDR3 is CASSPVLYEQYF. CDR3 bases: TGTGCCAGCAGCCCCGTCCTCTACGAGCAGTACTTC.